The 23 T cell receptor beta chains presented below share a single source sample, sequenced in a study of blood T cell repertoires in COVID-19. Profiling relied on immunoSEQ multiplex PCR, and the TCRdb table lists in-frame clones only, not all of them. The sample consists of roughly 59,000 clones, roughly four fifths of them appearing once. The sequenced material came from peripheral blood. These receptors came from an elderly woman with acute or convalescent COVID-19.

This clone was counted only a few times. The chain recombines TRBV27 with TRBJ1-1; D not resolved. The CDR3 length is 13 residues. Trimming took off 1 base at V and 5 bases at J, with 8 bases between the two ends. Germline V gives CDR1 MNHEY, CDR2 SMNVEV (reference sequence). The CDR3: CASSLLPRTEAFF. In DNA, the CDR3 is TGTGCCAGCAGTTTATTACCCAGGACTGAAGCTTTCTTT.

This clone came up once. At one end the junction does not follow the germline gene, possibly because of a read error. Other DNA sequences in the same sample also yield this CDR3. The chain recombines TRBV14 with TRBJ2-3, with D perhaps TRBD1 (5 bases). From germline, CDR1 is SGHDN and CDR2 FVKESK. There are 16 residues in the CDR3. For the CDR3, the DNA is TGTGCCAGCAGCCAACTCGGGCAGGGTGAGGCAGATACGCAATATTTT. Translation: CASSQLGQGEADTQYF.

The genes are TRBV18 and TRBJ1-1; D ambiguous. Trimming took 0 bases from V and 1 from J, leaving 12 bases between them. The CDR3 spans 16 residues. CDR1 is KGHSH, CDR2 LQKENI, per germline. CDR3 nucleotide sequence: TGTGCCAGCTCACCACCGCTGTTAACTGAGAACACTGAAGCTTTCTTT. Translation gives CASSPPLLTENTEAFF.

The genes are TRBV12-3 or TRBV12-4 and TRBJ1-1; D may be TRBD1 (6 bases). This CDR3 region has 12 residues. V lost 8 bases and J lost 2, with 9 bases in between. The CDR3 region has the DNA TGTGCCAGCTCGGGGGGCAACACTGAAGCTTTCTTT. This gives the protein CASSGGNTEAFF.

J is TRBJ2-3 and V is TRBV3-1 (or the pseudogene TRBV3-2); TRBD1 agrees at 7 bases. V shed 3 bases and J 0 bases; nucleotides not matched to a gene: 9. The CDR3 is made up of 17 amino acids. Germline loops: CDR1 LGHDT, CDR2 YNNKEL (reference sequence). The CDR3 here is CASSHERGGLSTDTQYF. The CDR3 bases are TGTGCCAGCAGCCACGAACGAGGGGGCCTTAGCACAGATACGCAGTATTTT.

This chain uses TRBV6-5 with TRBJ1-5; D remains unclear. CDR1 and CDR2 (germline): MNHEY, SVGAGI. The CDR3 totals 14 residues. V lost 7 bases, J lost 3 bases, and 13 bases lay in between. The chain's CDR3 is CASTSAAANQPQHF. CDR3 DNA sequence: TGTGCCAGCACCTCGGCGGCAGCCAATCAGCCCCAGCATTTT.

This sequence joins TRBV7-2 and TRBJ2-6; 8 bases are shared with TRBD2. V dropped 3 bases and J dropped 4; count of bases not matched to a gene: 8. Germline CDR1 and CDR2: SGHTA and FQGNSA. The CDR3 loop spans 17 amino acids. This CDR3 reads CASSLSSGISGANVLTF. The CDR3 DNA follows: TGTGCCAGCAGCTTGAGTAGCGGGATATCCGGGGCCAACGTCCTGACTTTC.

This chain joins TRBV28 and TRBJ2-1; TRBD2 aligns across 7 bases. Trimming cost V 2 bases and J 6 bases; bases outside gene matches: 10. This CDR3 contains 16 residues. In germline, CDR1 is MDHEN, CDR2 SYDVKM. This CDR3 reads CASSLPWRESFNEQFF. As DNA, the CDR3 is TGTGCCAGCAGTTTACCCTGGCGGGAGAGCTTCAATGAGCAGTTCTTC.

The sample holds a few counts of this clone. The genes are TRBV2 and TRBJ1-2; 9 bases are shared with TRBD1. CDR3 size: 13 residues. Germline CDR1 is SNHLY and CDR2 is FYNNEI. The J segment lost 4 bases and the V segment lost 11 bases, leaving 8 bases of the junction unmatched. The CDR3 DNA reads TGTGCCTCACGGGGGGACAGGGTCTATGGCTACACCTTC. Protein sequence: CASRGDRVYGYTF. The full variable domain, with the rest looked up from reference TRBV2 and TRBJ1-2, is EPEVTQTPSHQVTQMGQEVILRCVPISNHLYFYWYRQILGQKVEFLVSFYNNEISEKSEIFDDQFSVERPDGSNFTLKIRSTKLEDSAMYFCASRGDRVYGYTFGSGTRLTVV.

The gene calls are TRBV5-4 and TRBJ2-1; tentatively, D is TRBD2 (5 bases). V was cut by 0 bases and J by 0 bases, with 7 bases left in between. The CDR3 contains 15 residues. Germline CDR1 reads SGHNT; CDR2 reads YYREEE (reference sequence). CDR3 sequence: CASSLDAGSYNEQFF. CDR3 DNA sequence: TGTGCCAGCAGCTTGGATGCGGGCTCCTACAATGAGCAGTTCTTC.

The chain employs TRBV3-1 (or the pseudogene TRBV3-2) and TRBJ1-5; possible D gene TRBD1, 5 bases. The CDR3 extends over 15 amino acids. V dropped 4 bases and J dropped 1 base, with 11 bases sitting between them. Germline V lookup: CDR1 LGHDT, CDR2 YNNKEL (reference sequence). The CDR3 region has the DNA TGTGCCAGCAGCCGCTCCGGGGGAAGCAATCAGCCCCAGCATTTT. Translation gives CASSRSGGSNQPQHF.

This chain links TRBV2 with TRBJ1-2; unclear D gene. V was cut by 3 bases and J by 5 bases, with 13 bases left in between. The CDR3 is 14 residues long. CDR1 is SNHLY and CDR2 is FYNNEI in the germline V gene. The CDR3 DNA reads TGTGCCAGCAGTGACAGGCCGGGATCTTATGGCTACACCTTC. It specifies CASSDRPGSYGYTF. Filled out from reference TRBV2 and TRBJ1-2, the complete variable domain reads EPEVTQTPSHQVTQMGQEVILRCVPISNHLYFYWYRQILGQKVEFLVSFYNNEISEKSEIFDDQFSVERPDGSNFTLKIRSTKLEDSAMYFCASSDRPGSYGYTFGSGTRLTVV.

This clone occurred a few times. The identical CDR3 is also encoded by other nucleotide sequences in the sample. This chain uses TRBV19 with TRBJ2-7; D not resolved. Per the germline V gene, CDR1 is LNHDA and CDR2 is SQIVND (reference sequence). The CDR3 covers 11 residues. The V and J ends lost 4 bases and 5 bases respectively, with 6 bases between them. This CDR3 reads CASSSQDEQYF. DNA for the CDR3: TGTGCCAGTAGTAGTCAGGACGAGCAGTACTTC.

The chain has TRBV11-2 and TRBJ2-3; 9 positions agree with TRBD2. The CDR3 runs to 17 residues. V shed 2 bases and J 5 bases; nucleotides not matched to a gene: 11. Germline V gene data show CDR1 as SGHAT and CDR2 as FQNNGV. The CDR3 is CASSLNPGARGGDTQYF. DNA for the CDR3: TGTGCCAGCAGCTTAAACCCAGGGGCGCGGGGGGGAGATACGCAGTATTTT.

V is TRBV9 and J is TRBJ1-2; possibly TRBD1 for D (6 bases). The CDR3 runs to 13 residues. V lost 1 base and J 7 bases, leaving 11 bases between the germline ends. The germline gives CDR1 SGDLS, CDR2 YYNGEE. Here the CDR3 reads CASSVRGRGGYTF. The CDR3 DNA follows: TGTGCCAGCAGCGTACGGGGCAGGGGTGGCTACACCTTC.

This clone was seen a single time. The chain recombines TRBV14 with TRBJ2-1; a weak D match, TRBD2 (6 bases). This CDR3 is 15 amino acids long. Trimming pared 3 bases from V and 9 bases from J, leaving 18 bases between. Germline CDR1 and CDR2: SGHDN and FVKESK. The CDR3 region has the DNA TGTGCCAGCAGCCAGAGTATGGGGGGAATCAGTGAGCAGTTCTTC. Translated, it gives CASSQSMGGISEQFF.

The V and J genes are TRBV7-8 and TRBJ1-2; 7 nucleotides align to TRBD1. With V trimmed by 6 bases and J by 4 bases, 8 bases remained unmatched. CDR3 length equals 14 residues. Germline lookup yields CDR1 SGHVS and CDR2 FQNEAQ. CDR3 coding DNA: TGTGCCAGCAGACAAGACAGGGTGGGCTATGGCTACACCTTC. It translates to CASRQDRVGYGYTF.

V is TRBV9 and J is TRBJ2-2, with D possibly being TRBD1 (6 bases). Per the germline V gene, CDR1 is SGDLS and CDR2 is YYNGEE. Trimming took off 4 bases at V and 5 bases at J, with 15 bases between the two ends. The CDR3 totals 15 residues. Here the CDR3 reads CASSIRQERTGELFF. The CDR3 DNA follows: TGTGCCAGCAGCATCCGACAGGAAAGGACCGGGGAGCTGTTTTTT.

The V and J genes are TRBV28 and TRBJ2-1; 9 nucleotides align to TRBD1. The V gene's germline CDR1 is MDHEN and CDR2 SYDVKM. With V trimmed by 2 bases and J by 7 bases, 3 bases remained unmatched. CDR3 size: 14 residues. The CDR3 reads CASSLGQGRNEQFF. The CDR3 bases are TGTGCCAGCAGTTTAGGACAGGGGAGGAATGAGCAGTTCTTC. The whole variable domain, remainder taken from reference TRBV28 and TRBJ2-1, is DVKVTQSSRYLVKRTGEKVFLECVQDMDHENMFWYRQDPGLGLRLIYFSYDVKMKEKGDIPEGYSVSREKKERFSLILESASTNQTSMYLCASSLGQGRNEQFFGPGTRLTVL.

This clone was found a few times. The chain couples TRBV6-5 to TRBJ2-7, with 7 bases that match TRBD1. The germline gives CDR1 MNHEY, CDR2 SVGAGI. CDR3 size: 14 residues. Trimming took 7 bases from V and 2 from J; bases not matched to a gene: 8. The CDR3 here is CASIRDRATYEQYF. The DNA of the CDR3 is TGTGCCAGCATTAGGGACAGAGCTACCTACGAGCAGTACTTC.

This clone occurred once. This chain uses TRBV18 with TRBJ2-7, with a tentative D call TRBD1 (5 bases). The CDR3 runs 15 residues. Germline lookup yields CDR1 KGHSH and CDR2 LQKENI. Trimming cost V 4 bases and J 3 bases, with 16 bases left between them. For the CDR3, the DNA is TGTGCCAGCTCACGTTCGCCGTCCGACAGCTACGAGCAGTACTTC. The encoded protein is CASSRSPSDSYEQYF.

The gene calls are TRBV30 and TRBJ2-5; TRBD2 matches 12 bases. Germline CDR1 is GTSNPN and CDR2 is SVGIG (reference sequence). V dropped 7 bases and J dropped 5; count of bases not matched to a gene: 8. The CDR3 length is 14 residues. The CDR3 sequence: CASRLAGVEETQYF. CDR3 bases: TGTGCCTCTCGACTAGCGGGAGTAGAGGAGACCCAGTACTTC.

This clone was counted a few times. The rearrangement uses TRBV6-6 and TRBJ1-2; 8 bases match TRBD1. The CDR3 runs to 15 residues. From germline, CDR1 is MNHNY and CDR2 SVGAGI (reference sequence). Trimming took 5 bases from V and 5 from J; bases not matched to a gene: 10. DNA of the CDR3: TGTGCCAGCAGTAGACGGACAGGGACGGGGTATGGCTACACCTTC. Translated: CASSRRTGTGYGYTF.